This is a list of T cell receptor beta chains from one sample in a study of T cell repertoires in cytomegalovirus infection. In TCRdb, the reads were re-called with MiXCR into one record per CDR3 protein. The table lists nearly 650,000 distinct CDR3 sequences, 20% to 25% of them singletons. The sample taken for sequencing was CD8+ T cells from PBMCs. The receptors stem from a human donor in good health (CMV status not recorded). Some clones in this sample may be carry-over from other donors' samples. The conserved cysteine and the conserved F or W are not part of the CDR3 here. Each record gives: J gene, V gene, CDR3 protein.

TRBJ2-3,TRBV6-2/TRBV6-3,ASSYTRRDRGTDTQY
TRBJ2-5,TRBV10-2,ASTPSDEETQY
TRBJ2-7,TRBV29-1,SVESQGDYEQY
TRBJ1-5,TRBV28,ASSLPGSLEPQH
TRBJ2-5,TRBV29-1,SVGAGQQETQY
TRBJ1-2,TRBV14,ASSPQRVQGARGYT
TRBJ2-1,TRBV7-8,ASSSQKLAGDYNEQF
TRBJ2-3,TRBV28,ASSFYSGGAGTDTQY
TRBJ2-7,TRBV12-3/TRBV12-4,ASSLEGGRDEQY
TRBJ2-5,TRBV29-1,SPVLELGLGETQY
TRBJ2-3,TRBV7-2,ASSYPTGGASTDTQY
TRBJ1-1,TRBV7-9,ASSLGGWPEAF
TRBJ1-3,TRBV7-9,ASSLKQGGGNTIY
TRBJ2-3,TRBV6-1,ASQGRYTDTQY
TRBJ2-5,TRBV10-3,AISERGHQETQY
TRBJ1-1,TRBV7-9,ASNPPGSLNTEAF
TRBJ2-3,TRBV7-9,ASRLTRETQY
TRBJ2-2,TRBV24-1,ATSGPTLTGELF
TRBJ1-1,TRBV7-9,ASREVVNTEAF
TRBJ1-2,TRBV4-1,ASSQDLFGYT
TRBJ2-1,TRBV12-3/TRBV12-4,ASVSGGNNEQF
TRBJ1-2,TRBV27,ASSRAGGAGGYT
TRBJ2-2,TRBV7-9,ASSSGGTVTGELF
TRBJ2-1,TRBV29-1,SVEDPSEQF
TRBJ2-3,TRBV4-1,ASSLLAGGPTDTQY
TRBJ2-7,TRBV7-9,ASSLASREQY
TRBJ2-7,TRBV7-9,ASSLEPRGDSYEQY
TRBJ2-2,TRBV14,ASSPLGSATFTGELF
TRBJ1-6,TRBV20-1,SAKARDSPLH
TRBJ2-2,TRBV10-3,ASRRDRAGTGELF
TRBJ2-5,TRBV6-5,ASSYPGSRGQTQY
TRBJ2-5,TRBV20-1,SARDPDSRGFRPETQY
TRBJ2-1,TRBV2,AIRERGGLDEQF
TRBJ1-5,TRBV7-2,ASSFPDTARQPQH
TRBJ2-6,TRBV20-1,SARIRGANVLT
TRBJ2-7,TRBV6-5,ASSYSGRGGEQY
TRBJ2-1,TRBV29-1,SVGDRNNEQF
TRBJ1-1,TRBV5-4,ASSMIGDLRGEAF
TRBJ1-2,TRBV7-8,ASSFDRGKGYT
TRBJ2-7,TRBV15,ATSSTGREQY
TRBJ2-3,TRBV7-2,AVGDTQY
TRBJ2-1,TRBV13,ASRDRGLPANEQF
TRBJ2-5,TRBV29-1,SVEDGGQETQY
TRBJ2-5,TRBV7-6,ASSLANRKQETQY
TRBJ1-4,TRBV7-2,ASSHPGGYNEKLF
TRBJ2-7,TRBV2,ASSLTGQDAYEQY
TRBJ2-5,TRBV20-1,SASRHRWLGTQY
TRBJ1-1,TRBV6-1,ATGTGVGTEAF
TRBJ1-1,TRBV6-5,ASSYFRQGDTEAF
TRBJ1-2,TRBV20-1,SAYVSVGYYGYT
TRBJ1-4,TRBV7-8,ASSRGQGAFHEKLF
TRBJ2-1,TRBV7-2,ASSPPPGQGPYNEQF
TRBJ1-5,TRBV10-3,ASRSAGGSNQPQH
TRBJ1-2,TRBV7-9,ASSSREDSYQGYT
TRBJ2-2,TRBV9,ASSGYGELF
TRBJ1-2,TRBV9,ASSGRGYT
TRBJ2-2,TRBV6-2/TRBV6-3,ASSYSKSSRNTGELF
TRBJ2-7,TRBV4-2,ASSQNRGGSYEQY
TRBJ2-1,TRBV20-1,SARGGQAYNEQF